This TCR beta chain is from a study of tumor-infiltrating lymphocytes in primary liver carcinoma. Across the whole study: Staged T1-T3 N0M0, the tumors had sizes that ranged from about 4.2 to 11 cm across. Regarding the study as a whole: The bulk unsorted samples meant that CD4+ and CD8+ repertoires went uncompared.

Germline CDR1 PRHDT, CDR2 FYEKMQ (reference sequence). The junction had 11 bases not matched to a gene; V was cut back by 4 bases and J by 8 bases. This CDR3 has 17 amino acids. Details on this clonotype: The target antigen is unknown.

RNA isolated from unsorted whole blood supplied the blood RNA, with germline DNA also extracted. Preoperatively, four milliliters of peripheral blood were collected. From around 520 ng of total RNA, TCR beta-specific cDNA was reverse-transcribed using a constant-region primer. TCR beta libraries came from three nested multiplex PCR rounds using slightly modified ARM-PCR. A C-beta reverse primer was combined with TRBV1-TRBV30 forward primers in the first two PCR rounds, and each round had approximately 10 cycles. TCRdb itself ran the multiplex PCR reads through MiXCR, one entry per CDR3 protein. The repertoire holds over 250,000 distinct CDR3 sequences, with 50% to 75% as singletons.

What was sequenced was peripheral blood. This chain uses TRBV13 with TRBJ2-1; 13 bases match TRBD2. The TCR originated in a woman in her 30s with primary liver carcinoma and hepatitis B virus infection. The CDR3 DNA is TGTGCCAGCAGCTCCTGGACTAGCGGGAGTATATTCGATGAGCAGTTCTTC. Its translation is CASSSWTSGSIFDEQFF.